In its sample, the clone carrying this TCR beta chain was seen a few times. The data originate from a study of T cells after yellow fever vaccination. TCRdb re-called the 5' RACE reads through MiXCR, storing one row per CDR3 protein. Among some 170,000 distinct CDR3 sequences listed, around 9.3% were seen once. After removal of 1 base from V and 2 bases from J, the junction contained 4 bases not matched to a gene. CDR1 and CDR2 from the germline V gene are SGHKS and YYEKEE (reference sequence). This CDR3 is built from 16 residues. The rearrangement joins TRBV5-5 to TRBJ2-2, with 8 bases that match TRBD2. The TCR originated in a man aged 18-30 years who received the YFV17D yellow fever vaccine. The input for sequencing was CD8+ T cells sorted from PBMCs, taken 45 days after the yellow fever booster vaccination. For the CDR3, the DNA is TGTGCCAGCAGCTTGCGGCGGGGGGAAAACACCGGGGAGCTGTTTTTT. Translated: CASSLRRGENTGELFF.